This TCR beta chain derives from a study of cytomegalovirus exposure and HLA in healthy donors. A remark on this clone: Its antigen is as yet unknown.

Primers for the PCR totalled 60 Vbeta and 13 Jbeta. TCRdb keeps only in-frame clones here, not all; method: immunoSEQ multiplex PCR. This table has roughly 130,000 clones, approximately 75% appearing once. V was clipped by 6 bases and J by 7 bases; unmatched bases: 10. From germline, CDR1 is MNHNY and CDR2 SVGAGI (reference sequence). The CDR3 sequence is 15 residues long. Study observations and caveats: The majority of TCR sequences were rare, yet some public TCRs appeared in many donors.

The receptor's source is a woman aged 40 to 55 in good health and CMV-seropositive. The chain employs TRBV6-6 and TRBJ2-2; 8 nucleotides line up with TRBD1. Material for sequencing was PBMCs. The DNA of the CDR3 is TGTGCCAGCAGGCAGAGGACAGGGCTGGACGGGGAGCTGTTTTTT. Translating gives CASRQRTGLDGELFF.